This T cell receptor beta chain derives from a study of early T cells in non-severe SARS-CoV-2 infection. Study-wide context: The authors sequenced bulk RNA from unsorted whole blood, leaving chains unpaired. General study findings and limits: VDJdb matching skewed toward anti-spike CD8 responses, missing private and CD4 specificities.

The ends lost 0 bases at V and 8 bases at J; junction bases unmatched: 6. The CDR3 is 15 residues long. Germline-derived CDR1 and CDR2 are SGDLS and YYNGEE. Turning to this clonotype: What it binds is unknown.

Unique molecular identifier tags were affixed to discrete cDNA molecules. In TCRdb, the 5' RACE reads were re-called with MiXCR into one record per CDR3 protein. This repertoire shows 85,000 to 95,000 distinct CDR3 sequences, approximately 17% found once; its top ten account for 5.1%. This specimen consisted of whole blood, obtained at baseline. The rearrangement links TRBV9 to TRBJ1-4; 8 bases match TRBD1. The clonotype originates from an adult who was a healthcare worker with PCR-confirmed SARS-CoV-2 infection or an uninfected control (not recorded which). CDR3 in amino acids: CASSVASGGREKLFF. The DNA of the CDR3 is TGTGCCAGCAGCGTAGCGTCAGGGGGCCGAGAAAAACTGTTTTTT.